This section outlines one TCR beta chain sequence together with its context. Its specificity is unknown. The data stem from a study of OX40 agonist ivuxolimab in advanced cancers. For the study at large: With a range of roughly 20 to 80, age averaged about 58 years, and 75% to 90% were male. People who had prior anti-PD-1, anti-PD-L1 or anti-CTLA-4 therapy could take part, and roughly 44% had some. Findings and limits, study-wide: The study found among the lowest clonal expansion in partial responders at 0.1-3.0 mg/kg. Clones of CD4+ and CD8+ blood T cells grew by week 6 at doses of 0.1 to 3.0 mg/kg.

The CDR3 length is 15 residues. The J segment lost 4 bases and the V segment lost 4 bases, leaving 8 bases of the junction unmatched. Per germline, CDR1 SGDLS and CDR2 YYNGEE. Libraries were prepared by immunoSEQ multiplex PCR; TCRdb keeps only in-frame clonotypes and omits some of them. The table includes tens of thousands of clones, 84% detected once. This sequence joins TRBV9 and TRBJ1-3; TRBD1 agrees at 7 bases. Sequenced here: CD4+ or CD8+ T cells sorted from blood, sampled in a trial of the OX40 agonist ivuxolimab. This sequence was found in an adult with an advanced solid tumor such as melanoma, head and neck, liver or kidney cancer. This chain's CDR3 is CASSPDRWRGNTIYF. For the CDR3, the DNA is TGTGCCAGCAGCCCGGACAGGTGGCGCGGAAACACCATATATTTT.